A selection of T cell receptor beta chains follows, all from one sample in a study of T-cell memory formation after mild COVID-19. TCRdb re-derived calls from the 5' RACE reads in MiXCR, one entry per CDR3 protein. The sample lists about 430,000 distinct CDR3 sequences; more than 15% were seen once. The sample comprised PBMCs or a T cell subset sorted from them (not recorded which). Receptors originate from a man between 18 and 29 years old who had mild COVID-19 (a few samples of this study predate the infection). Cell type and time point are not known. CDR3s include the opening cysteine and the closing phenylalanine or tryptophan. Fields, in order: J gene, V gene, D gene, clone size, CDR3 DNA, CDR3 protein. A D gene is named only where the DNA matches it firmly. Size is stated for part of the rows, as once, few or many counts, or as a class when the clone is expanded.

j_call: TRBJ2-7
v_call: TRBV20-1
d_call: NA
clone_size: NA
cdr3_nt: TGCAGTGCCCCAGAGAGGGGGGGACAATACTACGAGCAGTACTTC
cdr3_aa: CSAPERGGQYYEQYF

j_call: TRBJ2-2
v_call: TRBV5-1
d_call: TRBD1
clone_size: few
cdr3_nt: TGCGCCAGCAGCATCGTCGGGACAGCCGGACCCGGGGAGCTGTTTTTT
cdr3_aa: CASSIVGTAGPGELFF

j_call: TRBJ1-2
v_call: TRBV7-9
d_call: TRBD1
clone_size: few
cdr3_nt: TGTGCCAGCAGCTTTGGGACAGGGGCCAACTATGGCTACACCTTC
cdr3_aa: CASSFGTGANYGYTF

j_call: TRBJ2-1
v_call: TRBV7-9
d_call: TRBD1
clone_size: NA
cdr3_nt: TGTGCCAGCAGCTTTGGGACAGATGAGCAGTTCTTC
cdr3_aa: CASSFGTDEQFF

j_call: TRBJ2-5
v_call: TRBV13
d_call: TRBD1
clone_size: many
cdr3_nt: TGTGCCAGCAGCTCCAGGGGGCAAGAGACCCAGTACTTC
cdr3_aa: CASSSRGQETQYF

j_call: TRBJ1-4
v_call: TRBV4-1
d_call: TRBD1
clone_size: few
cdr3_nt: TGCGCCAGCAGCCATTCCGGGACAGGGTCCGGAAAACTGTTTTTT
cdr3_aa: CASSHSGTGSGKLFF

j_call: TRBJ2-2
v_call: TRBV4-1
d_call: NA
clone_size: few
cdr3_nt: TGCGCCAGCAGCCTCCCGGGTTTGGGGGCCGGGGAGCTGTTTTTT
cdr3_aa: CASSLPGLGAGELFF

j_call: TRBJ2-2
v_call: TRBV24-1
d_call: TRBD1
clone_size: few
cdr3_nt: TGTGCCACCAGTGAGACCGGACAGGGGGGCACCGGGGAGCTGTTTTTT
cdr3_aa: CATSETGQGGTGELFF

j_call: TRBJ2-3
v_call: TRBV5-6
d_call: NA
clone_size: few
cdr3_nt: TGTGCCAGCAGCTTGGTTAGCGGAGATACGCAGTATTTT
cdr3_aa: CASSLVSGDTQYF

j_call: TRBJ2-3
v_call: TRBV7-6
d_call: TRBD1
clone_size: NA
cdr3_nt: TGTGCCAGCAGCTTCAGTGAGACAGGGGGCGGGTTGCGCACAGATACGCAGTATTTT
cdr3_aa: CASSFSETGGGLRTDTQYF

j_call: TRBJ1-1
v_call: TRBV6-5
d_call: NA
clone_size: NA
cdr3_nt: TGTGCCAGCAGGCAAATTGCAGCAGGGTTGAACACTGAAGCTTTCTTT
cdr3_aa: CASRQIAAGLNTEAFF

j_call: TRBJ2-2
v_call: TRBV12-3/TRBV12-4
d_call: NA
clone_size: few
cdr3_nt: TGTGCCAGCAGTCTCCTGGCCTTCGGGGAGCTGTTTTTT
cdr3_aa: CASSLLAFGELFF

j_call: TRBJ2-6
v_call: TRBV5-1
d_call: NA
clone_size: many
cdr3_nt: TGCGCCAGCAGCTTGGGACGGCAAACAAGCTCTGGGGCCAACGTCCTGACTTTC
cdr3_aa: CASSLGRQTSSGANVLTF

j_call: TRBJ2-3
v_call: TRBV10-3
d_call: TRBD2
clone_size: NA
cdr3_nt: TGTGCCATCAGTGGAGGACTAGCGGGGGGGGGCACAGATACGCAGTATTTT
cdr3_aa: CAISGGLAGGGTDTQYF

j_call: TRBJ2-1
v_call: TRBV12-3/TRBV12-4
d_call: TRBD1
clone_size: NA
cdr3_nt: TGTGCCAGCAGTTCCGCCGGGACAGGGCCGTACAATGAGCAGTTCTTC
cdr3_aa: CASSSAGTGPYNEQFF

j_call: TRBJ1-5
v_call: TRBV29-1
d_call: TRBD1
clone_size: many
cdr3_nt: TGCAGCGTTAGCACAGGGGGCCGCAATCAGCCCCAGCATTTT
cdr3_aa: CSVSTGGRNQPQHF

j_call: TRBJ1-5
v_call: TRBV9
d_call: NA
clone_size: NA
cdr3_nt: TGTGCCAGCAGCTCACAGGGCGGGAATGGTCCCCAGCATTTT
cdr3_aa: CASSSQGGNGPQHF

j_call: TRBJ2-3
v_call: TRBV7-9
d_call: NA
clone_size: NA
cdr3_nt: TGTGCCAGCAGCTTAGATGTCGGACTCCTGCTCACAGATACGCAGTATTTT
cdr3_aa: CASSLDVGLLLTDTQYF

j_call: TRBJ2-5
v_call: TRBV7-6
d_call: NA
clone_size: NA
cdr3_nt: TGTGCCAGCAGCTCAACCCGTTCGAGACCCGGGACCCAGTACTTC
cdr3_aa: CASSSTRSRPGTQYF

j_call: TRBJ1-6
v_call: TRBV7-9
d_call: NA
clone_size: NA
cdr3_nt: TGTGCCGGCGGACTGAACTATAATTCACCCCTCCACTTT
cdr3_aa: CAGGLNYNSPLHF

j_call: TRBJ1-2
v_call: TRBV5-1
d_call: NA
clone_size: NA
cdr3_nt: TGCGCCAGCAGCTTGGCCTTGGGGGATGGCTACACCTTC
cdr3_aa: CASSLALGDGYTF

j_call: TRBJ2-3
v_call: TRBV20-1
d_call: NA
clone_size: few
cdr3_nt: TGCAGTGCTAGAGAGGCGTCGTGGCCTACAGATACGCAGTATTTT
cdr3_aa: CSAREASWPTDTQYF

j_call: TRBJ1-6
v_call: TRBV12-3/TRBV12-4
d_call: TRBD1
clone_size: NA
cdr3_nt: TGTGCCAGCAGTTCCAGGACAGGTTTAAGCTGGGATTCACCCCTCCACTTT
cdr3_aa: CASSSRTGLSWDSPLHF

j_call: TRBJ1-1
v_call: TRBV20-1
d_call: NA
clone_size: many
cdr3_nt: TGCAGTGCTAGGGGGGACATGAACACTGAAGCTTTCTTT
cdr3_aa: CSARGDMNTEAFF

j_call: TRBJ2-5
v_call: TRBV20-1
d_call: TRBD1
clone_size: few
cdr3_nt: TGCAGTGCTAGAATCGGACGGGGACAGGAGACCCAGTACTTC
cdr3_aa: CSARIGRGQETQYF

j_call: TRBJ2-3
v_call: TRBV7-2
d_call: NA
clone_size: many
cdr3_nt: TGTGCCAGCAGCTTATCTTTCGCAGATACGCAGTATTTT
cdr3_aa: CASSLSFADTQYF

j_call: TRBJ2-2
v_call: TRBV29-1
d_call: NA
clone_size: NA
cdr3_nt: TGCAGCGTTGAAGAGTCCGGGGAGCTGTTTTTT
cdr3_aa: CSVEESGELFF

j_call: TRBJ2-5
v_call: TRBV9
d_call: TRBD2
clone_size: few
cdr3_nt: TGTGCCAGCACGGGCGGGGGGGAAGAGACCCAGTACTTC
cdr3_aa: CASTGGGEETQYF

j_call: TRBJ2-6
v_call: TRBV7-2
d_call: TRBD2
clone_size: NA
cdr3_nt: TGTGCCAGCAGCTGGGGATTCGCCGGGACTAGCGTACGATCTGGGGCCAACGTCCTGACTTTC
cdr3_aa: CASSWGFAGTSVRSGANVLTF

j_call: TRBJ2-1
v_call: TRBV18
d_call: TRBD2
clone_size: few
cdr3_nt: TGTGCCAGCTCACCATCCGGGACTAGCGGGCACAATGAGCAGTTCTTC
cdr3_aa: CASSPSGTSGHNEQFF

j_call: TRBJ1-5
v_call: TRBV4-1
d_call: NA
clone_size: NA
cdr3_nt: TGCGCAAGCAGCCAGAAAATAGGTAGCAATCAGCCCCAGCATTTT
cdr3_aa: CASSQKIGSNQPQHF

j_call: TRBJ2-7
v_call: TRBV4-3
d_call: NA
clone_size: few
cdr3_nt: TGCGCCAGCAGCCCAGAACTAGGGACGGCCTACGAGCAGTACTTC
cdr3_aa: CASSPELGTAYEQYF

j_call: TRBJ2-7
v_call: TRBV5-1
d_call: NA
clone_size: few
cdr3_nt: TGCGCCAGCAGCTTTCTTCCGCCGGATTCCTACGAGCAGTACTTC
cdr3_aa: CASSFLPPDSYEQYF

j_call: TRBJ2-3
v_call: TRBV5-1
d_call: TRBD1
clone_size: few
cdr3_nt: TGCGCCAGCAGCTCAGGGGGCGGGAGCACAGATACGCAGTATTTT
cdr3_aa: CASSSGGGSTDTQYF

j_call: TRBJ1-6
v_call: TRBV5-1
d_call: NA
clone_size: few
cdr3_nt: TGCGCCAGCAGCTGGCAGGGGAGCTCCTATAATTCACCCCTCCACTTT
cdr3_aa: CASSWQGSSYNSPLHF

j_call: TRBJ2-2
v_call: TRBV5-1
d_call: NA
clone_size: NA
cdr3_nt: TGCGCCAGCAGCGCGCGCGGGGAAATTCTGTACACCGGGGAGCTGTTTTTT
cdr3_aa: CASSARGEILYTGELFF

j_call: TRBJ2-6
v_call: TRBV7-3
d_call: NA
clone_size: many
cdr3_nt: TGTGCCAGCAGCTTACTCGGCGCTGGGGCCAACGTCCTGACTTTC
cdr3_aa: CASSLLGAGANVLTF

j_call: TRBJ1-4
v_call: TRBV4-3
d_call: NA
clone_size: many
cdr3_nt: TGCGCCAGCAGCCAAACTTTGCGGGATTATGAAAAACTGTTTTTT
cdr3_aa: CASSQTLRDYEKLFF

j_call: TRBJ1-2
v_call: TRBV7-2
d_call: TRBD1
clone_size: NA
cdr3_nt: TGTGCCAGCAGGCGGGGACAGACTAACTATGGCTACACCTTC
cdr3_aa: CASRRGQTNYGYTF

j_call: TRBJ1-1
v_call: TRBV7-9
d_call: NA
clone_size: NA
cdr3_nt: TGTGCCAGCAGCCCCGGGCCCCCCAAGAACACTGAAGCTTTCTTT
cdr3_aa: CASSPGPPKNTEAFF

j_call: TRBJ2-1
v_call: TRBV4-2
d_call: NA
clone_size: NA
cdr3_nt: TGTGCCAGCAGCCCCTCGGGGGATAATTACAATGAGCAGTTCTTC
cdr3_aa: CASSPSGDNYNEQFF

j_call: TRBJ2-5
v_call: TRBV5-1
d_call: NA
clone_size: many
cdr3_nt: TGCGCCAGCAGCTTGGGCAACGGACAAGAGACCCAGTACTTC
cdr3_aa: CASSLGNGQETQYF

j_call: TRBJ1-4
v_call: TRBV4-1
d_call: NA
clone_size: few
cdr3_nt: TGCGCCAGCAGCCAAAAATACCTCGACCCGGAAAAACTGTTTTTT
cdr3_aa: CASSQKYLDPEKLFF

j_call: TRBJ1-5
v_call: TRBV7-6
d_call: TRBD1
clone_size: few
cdr3_nt: TGTGCCAGCAGCTCGGGGGGACAGGGGTTAGGAGGCAATCAGCCCCAGCATTTT
cdr3_aa: CASSSGGQGLGGNQPQHF

j_call: TRBJ2-3
v_call: TRBV5-1
d_call: TRBD1
clone_size: few
cdr3_nt: TGCGCCAGCAGTCTTTCGGGACAGGGGAAGCAGTATTTT
cdr3_aa: CASSLSGQGKQYF

j_call: TRBJ2-1
v_call: TRBV20-1
d_call: NA
clone_size: NA
cdr3_nt: TGCAGTGCTCCCCGTCCAGGACTAAACAATGAGCAGTTCTTC
cdr3_aa: CSAPRPGLNNEQFF

j_call: TRBJ2-2
v_call: TRBV19
d_call: NA
clone_size: few
cdr3_nt: TGTGCCAGTAGTCCGAGCACTCGGGGGGAGCTGTTTTTT
cdr3_aa: CASSPSTRGELFF

j_call: TRBJ2-3
v_call: TRBV5-1
d_call: NA
clone_size: many
cdr3_nt: TGCGCCAGCAGCCCCGGGAGCGGTGATACGCAGTATTTT
cdr3_aa: CASSPGSGDTQYF

j_call: TRBJ2-6
v_call: TRBV12-3/TRBV12-4
d_call: NA
clone_size: few
cdr3_nt: TGTGCCAGCTCGCCGGGACCTGGGGCCAACGTCCTGACTTTC
cdr3_aa: CASSPGPGANVLTF

j_call: TRBJ1-5
v_call: TRBV7-2
d_call: NA
clone_size: NA
cdr3_nt: TGTGCCAGCAGCTTTGGACTGAACAATCAGCCCCAGCATTTT
cdr3_aa: CASSFGLNNQPQHF

j_call: TRBJ2-1
v_call: TRBV19
d_call: TRBD1
clone_size: NA
cdr3_nt: TGTGCCAGTAGTCGGGGGACAGGCCCTCATGAGCAGTTCTTC
cdr3_aa: CASSRGTGPHEQFF

j_call: TRBJ1-6
v_call: TRBV12-3/TRBV12-4
d_call: NA
clone_size: many
cdr3_nt: TGTGCCAGCAGTTTCGGAAATTCACCCCTCCACTTT
cdr3_aa: CASSFGNSPLHF

j_call: TRBJ1-3
v_call: TRBV18
d_call: NA
clone_size: many
cdr3_nt: TGTGCCAGCTCACCAGGTCCCCTTATAAACACCATATATTTT
cdr3_aa: CASSPGPLINTIYF